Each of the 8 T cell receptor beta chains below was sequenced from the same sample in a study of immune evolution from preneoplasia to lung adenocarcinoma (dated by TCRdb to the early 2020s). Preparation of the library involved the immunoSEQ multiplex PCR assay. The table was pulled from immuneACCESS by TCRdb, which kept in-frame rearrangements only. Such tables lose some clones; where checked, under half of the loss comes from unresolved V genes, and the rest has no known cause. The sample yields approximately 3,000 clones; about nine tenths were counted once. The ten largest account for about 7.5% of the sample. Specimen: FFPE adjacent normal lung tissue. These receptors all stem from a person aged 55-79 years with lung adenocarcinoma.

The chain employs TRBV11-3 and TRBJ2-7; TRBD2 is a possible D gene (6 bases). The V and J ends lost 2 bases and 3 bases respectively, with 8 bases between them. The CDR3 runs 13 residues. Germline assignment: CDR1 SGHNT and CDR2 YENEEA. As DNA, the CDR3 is TGTGCCAGCAGCTTATACGGGGGCTACGAGCAGTACTTC. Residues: CASSLYGGYEQYF.

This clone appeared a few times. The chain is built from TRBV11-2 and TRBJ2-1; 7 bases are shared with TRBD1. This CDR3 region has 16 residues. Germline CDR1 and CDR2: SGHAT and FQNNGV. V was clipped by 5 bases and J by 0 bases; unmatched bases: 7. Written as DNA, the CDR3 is TGTGCCAGCAGCGAGGGGGCTGCTAGCTCCTACAATGAGCAGTTCTTC. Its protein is CASSEGAASSYNEQFF.

CDR3 sequence reads: CAWSSGPSNYEQYF. CDR3 nucleotide sequence: TGTGCCTGGAGTTCGGGACCCTCAAACTACGAGCAGTACTTC. The chain has TRBV30 and TRBJ2-7; either TRBD1 or TRBD2 may supply D (5 bases each). Germline assignment: CDR1 GTSNPN and CDR2 SVGIG (reference sequence). There are 14 residues in the CDR3. The V end was cut by 2 bases, the J end by 3 bases, with 14 bases between.

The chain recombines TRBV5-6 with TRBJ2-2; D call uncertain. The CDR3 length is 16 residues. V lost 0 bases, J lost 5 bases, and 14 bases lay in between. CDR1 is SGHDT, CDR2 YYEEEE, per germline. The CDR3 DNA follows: TGTGCCAGCAGCTTGGGAAGGGTAATGAGGACCGGGGAGCTGTTTTTT. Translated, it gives CASSLGRVMRTGELFF.

The CDR3 loop reads CASSYSEGGYTF. The CDR3, as DNA: TGTGCCAGCAGTTACTCCGAAGGCGGCTACACCTTC. The chain employs TRBV6-6 and TRBJ1-2; D is undetermined. Trimming removed 0 bases at V and 8 bases at J, with 7 bases between. Looked up from germline, CDR1 is MNHNY and CDR2 is SVGAGI (reference sequence). The CDR3 has 12 amino acids.

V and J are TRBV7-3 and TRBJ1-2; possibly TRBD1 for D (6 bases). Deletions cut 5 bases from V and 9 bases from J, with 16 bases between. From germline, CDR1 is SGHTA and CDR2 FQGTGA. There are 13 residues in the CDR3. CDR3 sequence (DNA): TGTGCCAGCAGCCCGACCCCAGGGGTGAGCTACACCTTC. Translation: CASSPTPGVSYTF.

The CDR3 DNA is TGTGCCAGCAGCTTAGCGTGGAGCGGGGGGGCCCCCCAAGAGACCCAGTACTTC. Residues: CASSLAWSGGAPQETQYF. V usage is TRBV11-2 and J usage is TRBJ2-5; 10 nucleotides agree with TRBD2. The V gene end was trimmed by 1 base and the J gene end by 1 base; junction bases not matched to a gene: 9. The CDR3 is made up of 18 amino acids. CDR1 and CDR2 from the germline V gene are SGHAT and FQNNGV.

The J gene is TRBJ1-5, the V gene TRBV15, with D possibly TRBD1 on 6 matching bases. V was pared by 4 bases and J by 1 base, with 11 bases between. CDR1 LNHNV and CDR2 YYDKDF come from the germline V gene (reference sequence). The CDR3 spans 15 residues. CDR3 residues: CATSTQGGSNQPQHF. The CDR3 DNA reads TGTGCCACCAGCACACAGGGTGGGAGCAATCAGCCCCAGCATTTT.